This T cell receptor beta chain was observed in a study of T-cell memory formation after mild COVID-19. Study information: For the most part, TCR clusters were specific to one donor.

Constant-segment primers served in 5'RACE that generated TCR alpha and TCR beta cDNA libraries bearing sample barcodes and UMIs. MiXCR was run by TCRdb on the 5' RACE reads, yielding one entry per CDR3 protein. The data hold roughly 600,000 distinct CDR3 sequences, with 15% to 20% observed a single time. About this clonotype itself: The antigen is undetermined.

Points from the study as a whole: Among contracting clones, CD4+ were mainly CM/EM and CD8+ enriched in EMRA. A balance of CD4 and CD8 characterized clones contracting day 15 to 85, whereas later expanders leaned CD4+.

This CDR3 region has 16 residues. Trimming at V came to 4 bases and at J to 6 bases, leaving 8 bases not matched to a gene. The V gene's germline CDR1 is MGHRA and CDR2 YSYEKL. The clonotype comes from an adult woman who had mild COVID-19 (a few samples of this study predate the infection). Cell type and time point are not known. The sequenced material came from PBMCs or a T cell subset sorted from them (not recorded which). The chain employs TRBV4-1 and TRBJ2-7; 14 nucleotides align to TRBD2. The chain's CDR3 is CASSPGLAGAFLEQYF. The CDR3 DNA reads as TGCGCCAGCAGCCCGGGACTAGCGGGGGCCTTCCTCGAGCAGTACTTC.